This is a list of T cell receptor beta chains from one sample in a study of blood T cell repertoires in COVID-19. TCRdb keeps only in-frame clones here, not all; method: immunoSEQ multiplex PCR. This table has tens of thousands of clones, 76% appearing once. Material for sequencing was peripheral blood. The source is a man in his 70s with active or convalescent COVID-19. CDR3s include the opening cysteine and the closing phenylalanine or tryptophan. The D gene is left open where the match is weak. Size is stated for part of the rows, as once, few or many counts, or as a class when the clone is expanded.

d_gene,abundance,v_gene,j_gene,CDR3aa,CDR3nt
TRBD2,.,TRBV6-5,TRBJ2-7,CASSYRLAGFYEQYF,TGTGCCAGCAGTTACCGACTAGCGGGCTTCTACGAGCAGTACTTC
.,.,TRBV5-1,TRBJ2-1,CASSVAGASNEQFF,TGCGCCAGCAGCGTGGCGGGTGCAAGCAATGAGCAGTTCTTC
TRBD1,.,TRBV4-1,TRBJ1-6,CASSPIDRGDSPLHF,TGCGCCAGCAGCCCAATTGACAGGGGAGATTCACCCCTCCACTTT
TRBD1,.,TRBV5-5,TRBJ1-2,CASSSEQGAWGYTF,TGTGCCAGCAGCTCAGAACAGGGGGCTTGGGGCTACACCTTC
.,.,TRBV28,TRBJ1-5,CASSGWRGEQPQHF,TGTGCCAGCAGTGGTTGGCGGGGTGAGCAGCCCCAGCATTTT
.,.,TRBV5-1,TRBJ1-5,CASSLSGGGNQPQHF,TGCGCCAGCAGCTTGAGCGGGGGGGGCAATCAGCCCCAGCATTTT
.,.,TRBV5-5,TRBJ1-1,CASSRVTLTEAFF,TGTGCCAGCAGCCGCGTCACCTTAACCGAAGCTTTCTTT
TRBD2,.,TRBV3-1/TRBV3-2,TRBJ2-5,CASSQGLAGGRETQYF,TGTGCCAGCAGCCAGGGACTAGCGGGGGGTCGAGAGACCCAGTACTTC
.,.,TRBV6-5,TRBJ1-6,CASSLGDSGSPLHF,TGTGCCAGCAGCCTTGGAGACAGTGGGTCACCCCTCCACTTT
.,.,TRBV7-9,TRBJ1-3,CASSSGGTIYF,TGTGCCAGCAGCTCGGGAGGTACCATATATTTT
.,.,TRBV5-4,TRBJ1-3,CASSLGGTSSGNTIYF,TGTGCCAGCAGCTTGGGCGGGACTTCCTCTGGAAACACCATATATTTT
.,.,TRBV11-2,TRBJ1-1,CASSPRGPNTEAFF,TGTGCCAGCAGCCCCAGGGGACCGAACACTGAAGCTTTCTTT
.,once,TRBV12-3/TRBV12-4,TRBJ2-5,CASSGLETQYF,TGTGCCAGCAGTGGACTAGAGACCCAGTACTTC
.,.,TRBV3-1/TRBV3-2,TRBJ1-2,CASSKQDNYGYTF,TGTGCCAGCAGCAAACAGGACAACTATGGCTACACCTTC
TRBD2,many,TRBV12-5,TRBJ2-5,CASGLATSGAYQETQYF,TGTGCTAGTGGTTTGGCTACTAGCGGGGCGTACCAAGAGACCCAGTACTTC
TRBD2,.,TRBV24-1,TRBJ2-2,CAKTSGGASDLTGELFF,TGTGCCAAGACTAGCGGGGGGGCTTCAGATTTGACCGGGGAGCTGTTTTTT
.,few,TRBV3-1/TRBV3-2,TRBJ1-2,CASSQLGSNYGYTF,TGTGCCAGCAGCCAGTTAGGGAGTAACTATGGCTACACCTTC
.,.,TRBV3-1/TRBV3-2,TRBJ1-3,CASRQQGPAGNTIYF,TGTGCCAGCAGGCAGCAGGGGCCCGCTGGAAACACCATATATTTT
.,few,TRBV2,TRBJ2-4,CASSPNSKNIQYF,TGTGCCAGTTCCCCCAATTCCAAAAACATTCAGTACTTC
.,few,TRBV28,TRBJ1-3,CASSLDSPGNTIYF,TGTGCCAGCAGTTTAGACAGTCCAGGAAACACCATATATTTT
.,.,TRBV28,TRBJ2-3,CASRDFSSTDTQYF,TGTGCCAGCAGGGACTTCTCTAGCACAGATACGCAGTATTTT
TRBD1,.,TRBV6-5,TRBJ1-2,CASSYGRDRSYGYTF,TGTGCCAGCAGTTACGGACGGGACAGATCATATGGCTACACCTTC
.,.,TRBV12-3/TRBV12-4,TRBJ1-1,CASSLGLNTEAFF,TGTGCCAGCAGCCTGGGGCTGAACACTGAAGCTTTCTTT
.,.,TRBV4-1,TRBJ1-1,CASSQVPRGATEAFF,TGCGCCAGCAGCCAAGTGCCACGGGGGGCGACTGAAGCTTTCTTT
.,.,TRBV15,TRBJ1-1,CATSRSPGGDTEAFF,TGTGCCACCAGCAGATCCCCCGGAGGGGACACTGAAGCTTTCTTT
.,.,TRBV11-3,TRBJ1-3,CASSLKRNSGNTIYF,TGTGCCAGCAGCTTAAAGCGTAACTCTGGAAACACCATATATTTT
.,.,TRBV7-9,TRBJ1-5,CASSQGSVNQSQHF,TGTGCCAGCAGTCAGGGTAGTGTCAATCAGTCCCAGCATTTT
.,.,TRBV3-1/TRBV3-2,TRBJ1-1,CASSLQGGTEAFF,TGTGCCAGCAGTTTGCAGGGAGGCACTGAAGCTTTCTTT
.,.,TRBV3-1/TRBV3-2,TRBJ2-1,CASSQDRQRSYNEQFF,TGTGCCAGCAGCCAAGATCGGCAGCGCTCCTACAATGAGCAGTTCTTC
TRBD1,.,TRBV28,TRBJ2-7,CASSLNGQGHEQYF,TGTGCCAGCAGTTTAAATGGACAGGGCCACGAGCAGTACTTC
TRBD1,.,TRBV2,TRBJ1-5,CASEWDSNQPQHF,TGTGCCAGCGAATGGGACAGTAATCAGCCCCAGCATTTT
TRBD1,few,TRBV7-6,TRBJ2-5,CASSQTGVEAETQYF,TGTGCCAGCAGCCAGACAGGGGTCGAGGCAGAGACCCAGTACTTC
.,once,TRBV30,TRBJ2-7,CAWNLGTYEQYF,TGTGCCTGGAATCTGGGCACCTACGAGCAGTACTTC
TRBD1,.,TRBV10-1,TRBJ1-3,CASSATTQGQGAGNTIYF,TGCGCCAGCAGCGCTACTACCCAGGGACAGGGGGCTGGAAACACCATATATTTT
.,.,TRBV9,TRBJ2-7,CASSVGQGLYEQYF,TGTGCCAGCAGCGTAGGGCAGGGGCTCTACGAGCAGTACTTC
TRBD2,.,TRBV6-5,TRBJ2-7,CATRGGGTSDEQYF,TGTGCCACCCGCGGGGGGGGAACCAGTGACGAGCAGTACTTC
.,few,TRBV4-1,TRBJ1-2,CASSPLGTLINYGYTF,TGCGCCAGCAGCCCGCTAGGGACACTAATTAACTATGGCTACACCTTC
.,few,TRBV9,TRBJ2-7,CASSTQDSRSYEQYF,TGTGCCAGCAGCACACAAGACAGCCGGTCCTACGAGCAGTACTTC
TRBD1,.,TRBV30,TRBJ1-2,CAWSAGQGWSYGYTF,TGTGCCTGGAGTGCAGGACAGGGCTGGTCCTATGGCTACACCTTC
.,.,TRBV9,TRBJ2-1,CASSVGVGWGDNEQFF,TGTGCCAGCAGCGTAGGAGTGGGGTGGGGGGACAATGAGCAGTTCTTC
.,once,TRBV18,TRBJ2-5,CASSPSSETQYF,TGTGCCAGCTCACCATCGTCAGAGACCCAGTACTTC